What follows is one T cell receptor beta chain and its context. This table comes from immunoSEQ multiplex PCR, and its TCRdb copy is limited to in-frame clones, with some not included. In the table there are 500,000 to 550,000 clones, 95% to 96% of which are singletons. The data stem from a study of shared clonotypes between healthy human individuals. Germline V gene lookup returns CDR1 MDHEN and CDR2 SYDVKM. The length of the CDR3 is 15 residues. Trimming took off 3 bases at V and 5 bases at J, with 17 bases between the two ends. The TCR originated in a young woman in good health. Sequences were obtained from naive CD4+ T cells sorted from blood. As for subset: CD45RA+ positively selected. The rearrangement joins TRBV28 to TRBJ2-7; D is perhaps TRBD2 (6 bases). The CDR3 protein is CASSFTGEAWNEQYF. The CDR3 DNA is TGTGCCAGCAGTTTTACGGGAGAAGCGTGGAACGAGCAGTACTTC.